These 10 T cell receptor beta chains came from one sample sequenced in a study of technical replicates of blood from several donors. The protocol was immunoSEQ multiplex PCR, while the TCRdb copy is restricted to in-frame clones and leaves out a portion. The sample records about 59,000 clones, 93% being singletons. The sequenced material came from PBMCs. The receptors derive from a human donor in good health. Some clones in this sample may be carry-over from other donors' samples.

The gene calls are TRBV4-1 and TRBJ2-4; maybe TRBD1 (5 bases). Germline V gene lookup returns CDR1 MGHRA and CDR2 YSYEKL. The CDR3 loop spans 16 amino acids. Deletions cut 1 base from V and 0 bases from J, with 10 bases between. DNA for the CDR3: TGCGCCAGCAGCCAAGCAACAGGCCTAGCCAAAAACATTCAGTACTTC. Encoded protein: CASSQATGLAKNIQYF.

The genes are TRBV4-1 and TRBJ2-2, with 9 positions matching TRBD2. CDR3 size: 15 residues. From germline, CDR1 is MGHRA and CDR2 YSYEKL. Trimming cost V 4 bases and J 8 bases; bases outside gene matches: 8. The CDR3 nucleotides are TGCGCCAGCAGCCTAGCGGGAGACCTTGGGGGGGAGCTGTTTTTT. Amino acid sequence: CASSLAGDLGGELFF.

The V and J genes are TRBV13 and TRBJ2-7; D is possibly TRBD2 (8 bases). This CDR3 is 17 amino acids long. Trimming removed 4 bases at V and 0 bases at J, with 19 bases between. The germline V gene encodes CDR1 PRHDT and CDR2 FYEKMQ (reference sequence). CDR3 region: CASSSSWDSGSSYEQYF. The CDR3 region has the DNA TGTGCCAGCAGCTCCTCGTGGGACAGCGGGAGCTCCTACGAGCAGTACTTC.

The chain combines TRBV7-3 with TRBJ1-1; TRBD1 aligns across 7 bases. This CDR3 is 16 amino acids long. V lost 2 bases to trimming and J lost 4 bases; unmatched junction nucleotides: 10. Germline V gene lookup returns CDR1 SGHTA and CDR2 FQGTGA. The CDR3 DNA sequence: TGTGCCAGCAGCTTAGGGGCGGGGTACAGGGGCACTGAAGCTTTCTTT. As protein: CASSLGAGYRGTEAFF.

The chain recombines TRBV5-4 with TRBJ2-3; D may be TRBD1 (6 bases). The CDR3 extends over 17 amino acids. Germline CDR1 is SGHNT and CDR2 is YYREEE (reference sequence). The V end lost 4 bases, the J end lost 0 bases, and 18 bases lay between the germline ends. This chain's CDR3 is CASSPRPGTTSTDTQYF. The CDR3 DNA follows: TGTGCCAGCAGCCCCAGACCCGGGACAACTAGCACAGATACGCAGTATTTT.

The chain uses TRBV27 and TRBJ2-1; D possibly corresponds to TRBD2 (5 bases). Deletions cut 5 bases from V and 0 bases from J, with 17 bases between. The CDR3 contains 17 residues. Germline values: CDR1 MNHEY, CDR2 SMNVEV (reference sequence). The CDR3: CASSPTRAASSYNEQFF. The CDR3 DNA reads as TGTGCCAGCAGTCCCACGAGGGCGGCGAGCTCCTACAATGAGCAGTTCTTC.

As to this clone: Other DNA variants within this sample encode the same CDR3. The genes are TRBV6-5 and TRBJ2-7, with TRBD2 matching 14 bases. With V trimmed by 0 bases and J by 4 bases, 2 bases remained unmatched. CDR3 length: 16 residues. Germline CDR1 and CDR2: MNHEY and SVGAGI. CDR3 bases: TGTGCCAGCAGTTACTCGACTAGCGGGAGGGCATACGAGCAGTACTTC. Its protein product is CASSYSTSGRAYEQYF.

The V gene is TRBV4-2, the J gene TRBJ1-6, with TRBD1 matching 8 bases. In germline, CDR1 is LGHNA, CDR2 YNFKEQ. After removal of 4 bases from V and 11 bases from J, the junction contained 19 bases not matched to a gene. The CDR3 is 18 residues long. The CDR3 spells CASSPSQLLDRAKAPLHF. CDR3 DNA sequence: TGTGCCAGCAGCCCCTCCCAGCTCTTGGACAGGGCTAAGGCACCCCTCCACTTT.

The J gene is TRBJ1-4, the V gene TRBV2; possible D gene TRBD1, 5 bases. The V end lost 6 bases, the J end lost 16 bases, and 18 bases lay between the germline ends. Germline CDR1 SNHLY, CDR2 FYNNEI. This CDR3 has 12 amino acids. The CDR3 protein is CASRDPGEGRFF. The CDR3 DNA sequence: TGTGCCAGCAGAGACCCGGGAGAGGGACGGTTTTTT.

This rearrangement joins TRBV5-4 to TRBJ1-2; tentatively, D is TRBD1 (6 bases). The CDR3 runs to 14 residues. Germline V lookup: CDR1 SGHNT, CDR2 YYREEE (reference sequence). Trimming took off 2 bases at V and 4 bases at J, with 12 bases between the two ends. CDR3 nucleotides: TGTGCCAGCAGCTTTGTAGGGACAAGCTATGGCTACACCTTC. Residues: CASSFVGTSYGYTF.